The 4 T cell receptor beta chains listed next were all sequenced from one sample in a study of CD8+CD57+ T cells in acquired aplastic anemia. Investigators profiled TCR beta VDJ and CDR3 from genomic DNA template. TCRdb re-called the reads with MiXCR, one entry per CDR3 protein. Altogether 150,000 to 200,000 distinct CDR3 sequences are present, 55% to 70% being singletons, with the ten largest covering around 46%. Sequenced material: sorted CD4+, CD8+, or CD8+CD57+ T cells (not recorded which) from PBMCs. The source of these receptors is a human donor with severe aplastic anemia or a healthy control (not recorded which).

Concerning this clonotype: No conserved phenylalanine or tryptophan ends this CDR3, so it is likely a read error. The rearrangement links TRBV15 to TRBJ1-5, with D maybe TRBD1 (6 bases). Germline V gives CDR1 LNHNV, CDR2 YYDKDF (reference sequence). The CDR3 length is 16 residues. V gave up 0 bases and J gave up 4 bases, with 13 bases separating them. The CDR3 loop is CATSRDPVTGNQPQHL. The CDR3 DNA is TGTGCCACCAGCAGAGATCCCGTGACAGGAAATCAGCCCCAGCATCTT.

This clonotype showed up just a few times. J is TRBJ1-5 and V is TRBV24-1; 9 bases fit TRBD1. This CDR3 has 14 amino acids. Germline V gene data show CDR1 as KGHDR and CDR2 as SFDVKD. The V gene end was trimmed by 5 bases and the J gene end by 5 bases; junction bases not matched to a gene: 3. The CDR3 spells CATSGDRADQPQHF. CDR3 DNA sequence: TGTGCCACCAGTGGGGACAGGGCTGATCAGCCCCAGCATTTT.

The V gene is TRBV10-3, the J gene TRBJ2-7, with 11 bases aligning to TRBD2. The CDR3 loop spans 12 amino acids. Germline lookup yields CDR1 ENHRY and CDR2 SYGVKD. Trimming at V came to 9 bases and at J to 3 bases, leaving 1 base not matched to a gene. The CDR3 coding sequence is TGTGCCATAGGGACTAGCGGCTACGAGCAGTACTTC. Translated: CAIGTSGYEQYF.

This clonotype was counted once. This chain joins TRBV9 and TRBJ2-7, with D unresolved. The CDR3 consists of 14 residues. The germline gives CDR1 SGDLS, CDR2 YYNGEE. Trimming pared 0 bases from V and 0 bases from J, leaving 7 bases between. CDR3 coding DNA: TGTGCCAGCAGCGTAGCCGACACCTCCTACGAGCAGTACTTC. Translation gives CASSVADTSYEQYF. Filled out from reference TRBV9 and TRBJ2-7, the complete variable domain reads DSGVTQTPKHLITATGQRVTLRCSPRSGDLSVYWYQQSLDQGLQFLIQYYNGEERAKGNILERFSAQQFPDLHSELNLSSLELGDSALYFCASSVADTSYEQYFGPGTRLTVT.